Listed here are 17 T cell receptor beta chains from one sample, sequenced in a study of blood T cells in healthy people across ages. A second PCR, run for about 7 to 11 cycles, used a sample-barcoded 5' primer plus a J-beta primer mix. TCRdb itself ran the 5' RACE reads through MiXCR, one entry per CDR3 protein. The sample consists of 850,000 to 1,100,000 distinct CDR3 sequences, 30% to 40% of them appearing once. Sequencing was done on a sample of blood. The receptor source for this set is a man younger than 35 in good health.

CDR3 protein: CAISSANLNTGELFF. Written as DNA, the CDR3 is TGTGCCATCAGTTCCGCAAACCTGAACACCGGGGAGCTGTTTTTT. This chain links TRBV10-3 with TRBJ2-2; D is unclear. V was trimmed by 5 bases and J by 1 base, leaving 11 bases between them. The germline CDR1 and CDR2 sequences are ENHRY and SYGVKD. This CDR3 comprises 15 residues.

V is TRBV10-3 and J is TRBJ1-1, with 9 bases fitting TRBD1. Per the germline V gene, CDR1 is ENHRY and CDR2 is SYGVKD. The CDR3 covers 14 residues. Losses at the gene ends were 7 bases for V and 1 base for J; bases not matched to a gene: 4. Here the CDR3 reads CAINGQGKNTEAFF. The CDR3 nucleotides read TGTGCCATCAATGGACAGGGGAAGAACACTGAAGCTTTCTTT.

The chain combines TRBV7-7 with TRBJ2-1; no reliable D call. Trimming removed 6 bases from V and 5 bases from J, with 14 bases in between. Germline V gene sequence: CDR1 SSHAT, CDR2 FNYEAQ (reference sequence). CDR3 length equals 14 residues. DNA for the CDR3: TGTGCCAGCAGGGAACAAGTTACCAACAATGAGCAGTTCTTC. Translated: CASREQVTNNEQFF.

The chain employs TRBV7-2 and TRBJ2-3, with D unresolved. In germline, CDR1 is SGHTA, CDR2 FQGNSA. Trimming pared 4 bases from V and 4 bases from J, leaving 9 bases between. The CDR3 runs 13 residues. CDR3 protein: CASSYRLSDTQYF. Written as DNA, the CDR3 is TGTGCCAGCAGCTACCGACTCTCAGATACGCAGTATTTT.

This clonotype was seen a handful of times. The chain links TRBV29-1 to TRBJ1-5; D is ambiguous. Trimming took off 4 bases at V and 0 bases at J, with 7 bases between the two ends. The CDR3 has 13 residues. Per the germline V gene, CDR1 is SQVTM and CDR2 is ANQGSEA. DNA of the CDR3: TGCAGCGTTGTGGCGAATAGCAATCAGCCCCAGCATTTT. Its protein is CSVVANSNQPQHF.

The chain couples TRBV6-1 to TRBJ1-5; 8 bases align to TRBD1. The CDR3 extends over 13 amino acids. Germline V gene sequence: CDR1 MNHNS, CDR2 SASEGT. The trim removed 2 bases at V and 6 bases at J, leaving 0 bases unmatched. CDR3 DNA: TGTGCCAGCAGTGAACAGGGGGCTCAGCCCCAGCATTTT. Residues: CASSEQGAQPQHF.

This sequence joins TRBV20-1 and TRBJ1-1; possible D gene TRBD1, 5 bases. The germline gives CDR1 DFQATT, CDR2 SNEGSKA (reference sequence). V lost 6 bases, J lost 1 base, and 15 bases lay in between. The CDR3 has 14 residues. The CDR3 DNA follows: TGCAGTGCGTCAGGGCCCGGACCGAACACTGAAGCTTTCTTT. It encodes CSASGPGPNTEAFF.

The chain is built from TRBV6-4 and TRBJ2-3; TRBD2 matches 10 bases. V lost 2 bases, J lost 2 bases, and 4 bases stayed unmatched. From germline, CDR1 is MRHNA and CDR2 SNTAGT. The CDR3 totals 16 residues. DNA for the CDR3: TGTGCCAGCAGTGACACAGCGGGGGGGCCCACAGATACGCAGTATTTT. Amino acids: CASSDTAGGPTDTQYF.

The chain combines TRBV7-2 with TRBJ1-1, with a tentative D call TRBD1 (6 bases). The germline V and J ends were trimmed by 2 bases and 11 bases, with 15 bases remaining between them. Germline CDR1 reads SGHTA; CDR2 reads FQGNSA. The CDR3 loop spans 13 amino acids. The CDR3 DNA reads TGTGCCAGCAGCTTATGGGACAACCAGCGGGCTTTCTTT. Translated, it gives CASSLWDNQRAFF.

V is TRBV9 and J is TRBJ2-3; 7 nucleotides line up with TRBD1. Germline CDR1 and CDR2: SGDLS and YYNGEE. V was clipped by 4 bases and J by 5 bases; unmatched bases: 7. This CDR3 is 14 amino acids long. The DNA for the CDR3 is TGTGCCAGCAGCCTACGACAGGGCGTAGATACGCAGTATTTT. It specifies CASSLRQGVDTQYF.

This clonotype has a handful of counts. V is TRBV4-2 and J is TRBJ2-5, with 10 bases matching TRBD2. Germline CDR1 and CDR2: LGHNA and YNFKEQ. The CDR3 is 16 residues long. Losses at the gene ends were 3 bases for V and 2 bases for J; bases not matched to a gene: 6. The CDR3 reads CASSHGRAGGQETQYF. The CDR3 DNA is TGTGCCAGCAGCCATGGTCGAGCGGGGGGGCAAGAGACCCAGTACTTC.

This clonotype appeared a few times. V usage is TRBV11-2 and J usage is TRBJ2-3; D is tentatively TRBD1 or TRBD2 (6 bases each). CDR3 length equals 14 residues. CDR1 SGHAT and CDR2 FQNNGV come from the germline V gene. V lost 9 bases, J lost 0 bases, and 13 bases lay in between. This chain's CDR3 is CASRGQRSTDTQYF. In DNA form, the CDR3 reads TGTGCCAGTCGGGGGCAGCGAAGCACAGATACGCAGTATTTT.

Note on this clonotype: This may be a read error, as it is one base from a much larger clone. This rearrangement joins TRBV7-2 to TRBJ2-7, with D maybe TRBD1 (5 bases). V dropped 7 bases and J dropped 1 base, with 11 bases sitting between them. CDR1 and CDR2 from the germline V gene are SGHTA and FQGNSA. This CDR3 comprises 13 residues. CDR3 DNA sequence: TGTGCCAGCAACATTCGACAGTCCTACGAGCAGTACTTC. Its protein product is CASNIRQSYEQYF.

The chain combines TRBV20-1 with TRBJ1-1, with D perhaps matching TRBD1 (5 bases). The CDR3 covers 15 residues. V gave up 1 base and J gave up 10 bases, with 22 bases separating them. Germline lookup yields CDR1 DFQATT and CDR2 SNEGSKA (reference sequence). CDR3: CSARVQDQGEWGAFF. CDR3 coding DNA: TGCAGTGCTAGAGTGCAGGATCAGGGAGAGTGGGGAGCTTTCTTT.

The chain's CDR3 is CASSLDAGSGNTIYF. CDR3 DNA sequence: TGCGCCAGCAGCTTGGACGCAGGGAGCGGAAACACCATATATTTT. The chain recombines TRBV5-1 with TRBJ1-3, with a weak D call TRBD1 (5 bases). The CDR3 is made up of 15 amino acids. Between the trimmed V and J ends, which lost 0 bases and 4 bases, there was a span of 11 bases. Germline values: CDR1 SGHRS, CDR2 YFSETQ.

The chain joins TRBV18 to TRBJ1-2; the D gene is possibly TRBD1 (6 bases). With 5 bases removed from V and 0 bases from J, the gap between germline ends came to 13 bases. The CDR3 runs 15 residues. Germline-derived CDR1 and CDR2 are KGHSH and LQKENI. The chain's CDR3 is CASSYLTGTNYGYTF. The DNA for the CDR3 is TGTGCCAGCTCATACCTCACAGGGACTAACTATGGCTACACCTTC.

This clonotype was counted only a few times. The rearrangement links TRBV20-1 to TRBJ1-2; D call uncertain. CDR3 size: 12 residues. Germline assignment: CDR1 DFQATT and CDR2 SNEGSKA (reference sequence). Trimming took off 5 bases at V and 3 bases at J, with 10 bases between the two ends. The CDR3, as DNA: TGCAGTGCTTTAAAGGGTGACTATGGCTACACCTTC. It codes for CSALKGDYGYTF.